This T cell receptor (beta chain) is from a study of Graves' ophthalmopathy and Graves' hyperthyroidism (dated 2018 in TCRdb). About the investigation overall: Peripheral blood was collected at initial diagnosis, prior to any treatment. TCR beta repertoire signatures were used to distinguish Graves' ophthalmopathy from Graves' hyperthyroidism and to predict progression to ophthalmopathy. In total, over 130 blood samples were TCR-sequenced: approximately 40 ophthalmopathy, some 75 hyperthyroidism and some 17 hyperthyroidism-to-ophthalmopathy patients. A discovery set of 100 patients (43 ophthalmopathy, 55 to 60 stable hyperthyroidism) was enrolled to explore V-J signatures distinguishing ophthalmopathy from hyperthyroidism. An independent validation cohort was composed of some 19 hyperthyroidism patients and about 17 patients who later progressed from hyperthyroidism to ophthalmopathy. T-cell repertoires of thyroid tissue and blood were compared in about six hyperthyroidism patients. Once sampling was done, hyperthyroidism patients were given methimazole at a starting dose of 30 mg daily, while ophthalmopathy patients were given high-dose intravenous methylprednisolone.

About this clonotype: This clone's antigen is unknown. The record has no base qualities; no much larger clone is one base away.

The germline V gene encodes CDR1 SGHRS and CDR2 YFSETQ. Trimming costs V 1 base and J 0 bases, and their ends lie 10 bases apart. The CDR3 measures 15 amino acids from cysteine to phenylalanine. Only CDR3 DNA is held: 45 bases, read in frame from base 1. Patients with ophthalmopathy had moderately to severely active disease, with a Clinical Activity Score of 3 or more, a NOSPECS grade of 4 or more, and a disease duration of less than 3 months. Patients were excluded if they had other autoimmune diseases, uncontrolled infections, pregnancy or lactation. Clinical symptoms, serum thyroxine, TRAb, thyroid ultrasound and orbital computed tomography were used for diagnosis. Using Ficoll-Paque density gradient centrifugation, PBMCs were isolated from 8.5 to 10 ml of fresh peripheral blood. Total RNA was extracted with Trizol reagent and quality-checked on an Agilent 2100 Bioanalyzer. Study-wide findings and limitations: No statistical method was used to set the sample size in advance, and the investigators knew which group each participant was assigned to. In validation, the model predicted ophthalmopathy progression with 70.59% sensitivity and roughly 78% specificity; roughly 12 predicted patients were CT-confirmed with GO in a median of approximately 6.5 months. Most expanded thyroid clonotypes with frequency above 0.001 were also detected in blood, suggesting blood repertoires may reflect the thyroid immune response. In cross-validation, the 13-signature model distinguished ophthalmopathy from stable hyperthyroidism with just over 85% sensitivity and around 84% specificity, while in the test set the corresponding values were 80% and 75%.

For repertoire sequencing, the TCR beta CDR3 regions were amplified from RNA transcripts. The first round was an RT-PCR using HTBI primers with the Qiagen OneStep RT-PCR kit, and this first round was followed by a second-round multiplex PCR, then size selection and purification. The libraries underwent paired-end sequencing with 100 bp reads on an Illumina HiSeq2000. Regarding the original processing steps: Reads were processed with SOAPnuke, discarding reads with adapters, uncalled bases, mean Phred below 15, or no exact constant-primer or identifier match. COPE v1.2.5 was used to merge the high-quality paired reads. Clonotypes were defined as unique nucleotide sequences and were aligned to IMGT TRB V, D and J references using MiTCR v1.1. Only V-J combinations with frequency above 0.0001 were analysed, covering around 99% of repertoires. For each V-J combination, a TCR clonal expansion and chaos score was defined as the ratio of F50 clonal expansion to chaos observed in the TCRdist matrix. Features were reduced by Welch's t-statistics and random forest to over 10 V-J combinations, which fed a naive Bayes classifier. Thyroid-blood repertoire similarity was quantified with the Morisita-Horn index. In-frame beta chains were kept once TCRdb had trimmed the public reads at Q25 with fastp and called clones with MiXCR. One record per CDR3 amino acid sequence lists the most common genes and DNA. It is TCRdb's table, rather than the study itself, that gives the V and J calls and clone size. The sample table holds approximately 700,000 distinct CDR3 sequences, of which around 40% were seen once. The ten largest clones capture approximately 43% of the sample.

The source material was peripheral blood. Recombination linked TRBV5-1 to TRBJ1-1; the D gene lacks a confident call. The TCR was taken from an adult man with Graves' ophthalmopathy. Read as DNA, the sequence is TGCGCCAGCAGCTTGTTTGAGCCCATGAACACTGAAGCTTTCTTT. It encodes CASSLFEPMNTEAFF.